This T cell receptor (beta chain) was captured by sequencing in a study of blood T cell repertoires in COVID-19. Looking at the study overall: The United States, Italy and Spain provided the acute and convalescent COVID-19 samples. The cDNA or gDNA used as material had been derived from T cells, B-cell-depleted T cells, or PBMCs.

Patients of the Seattle cohort, enrolled during active infection, were followed longitudinally. Trimming took 4 bases from V and 4 from J; bases not matched to a gene: 2. Looked up from germline, CDR1 is SGHAT and CDR2 is FQNNGV. There are 14 residues in the CDR3. In the source study's methods: Amplification from reference gene primers served as the basis for estimated nucleated cell counts. Measured with immunoSEQ multiplex PCR; TCRdb has only the in-frame clones, and not every one. V and J calls and clone size are as listed in that table; D and trimming were resolved from the DNA. Of 12,000 or so clones listed, over 60% are singletons.

This TCR came from a man aged 60-69 years with COVID-19, enrolled during active disease. This chain joins TRBV11-2 and TRBJ2-7; 12 positions agree with TRBD1. The sequenced sample consisted of peripheral blood. CDR3 DNA: TGTGCCAGCAGCTGGGGACAGGGGGCTTACGAGCAGTACGTC. Translating it yields CASSWGQGAYEQYV.